This TCR beta chain was captured by sequencing in a study of blood T cell repertoires in COVID-19. Assay used: immunoSEQ multiplex PCR; TCRdb lists only in-frame clones, some missing. Counted here are 360,000 or so clones, 89% occurring once; the ten biggest clones make up 3.9%. Germline V gene sequence: CDR1 MGHRA, CDR2 YSYEKL. V gave up 0 bases and J gave up 0 bases, with 11 bases separating them. CDR3 length: 16 residues. Material: peripheral blood. The source of this sequence is a woman aged 55-69 years with COVID-19, enrolled during active disease. The genes are TRBV4-1 and TRBJ1-1, with D unclear. CDR3 amino acids: CASSQDARIMNTEAFF. CDR3 bases: TGCGCCAGCAGCCAAGATGCCAGGATTATGAACACTGAAGCTTTCTTT.